This is a list of T cell receptor beta chains from one sample in a study of shared T cell receptors in the human thymus. Generated by immunoSEQ multiplex PCR, the TCRdb table keeps only in-frame clones and is missing some. The profile shows hundreds of thousands of clones, around 78% of them singletons. The data were also submitted as part of a second study, on human thymus T cells.

The sequenced sample consisted of thymocytes. The receptors shown here come from a boy less than two years old with a congenital heart defect. The CDR3 runs from the conserved cysteine through the conserved F or W. The order of the fields is V gene, J gene, CDR3 protein.

>TRBV4-2|TRBJ2-3
CASSQEVTSGIKGTQYF
>TRBV9|TRBJ2-7
CASSVGGGEFCYEQYF
>TRBV5-1|TRBJ1-1
CASSWDRANTEAFF
>TRBV6-1|TRBJ1-5
CASSGGQGIYQPQHF
>TRBV7-2|TRBJ2-7
CASSLVAGNYEQYF
>TRBV5-1|TRBJ2-1
CASSRPESSYNEQFF
>TRBV6-6|TRBJ2-7
CASSSSNAVKYF
>TRBV27|TRBJ2-7
CASSLSGHRGLGSYEQYF
>TRBV28|TRBJ2-7
CASRRSFSSYEQYF
>TRBV11-3|TRBJ1-1
CASSLQGGTEAFF
>TRBV7-3|TRBJ2-7
CASSLTRRVAPRGGEQYF
>TRBV5-1|TRBJ2-1
CASSWGLASSYNEQFF
>TRBV5-1|TRBJ1-1
CASRLSGQGGTEAFF
>TRBV5-5|TRBJ2-1
CASSLAGQYHNEQFF
>TRBV4-2|TRBJ2-7
CASSPFLGGQGEQYF
>TRBV6-6|TRBJ2-1
CASSLTGYGGEQFF
>TRBV2|TRBJ2-1
CASSFRLAPFLYNEQFF
>TRBV6-5|TRBJ2-7
CASSWGRLHDTYEQYF
>TRBV18|TRBJ1-1
CASSPLGQGWTEAFF
>TRBV9|TRBJ2-1
CASSAWDRETVNEQFF
>TRBV9|TRBJ1-2
CASSALGVNSYGYTF
>TRBV6-1|TRBJ2-7
CASSAQTGTAPYEQYF
>TRBV25-1|TRBJ2-1
CASSNGGSPYNEQFF
>TRBV28|TRBJ2-1
CASSYLPRLAGVKGSYNEQFF
>TRBV5-4|TRBJ2-7
CASSLTSGRPYEQYF
>TRBV9|TRBJ2-1
CASSVVGQGGNEQFF
>TRBV7-2|TRBJ2-7
CASSLGRGGEQYF
>TRBV5-4|TRBJ2-1
CASRSGLAGDDNEQFF
>TRBV30|TRBJ2-5
CAREGDTRGETQYF
>TRBV12-5|TRBJ2-7
CASGPLNRPSYEQYF
>TRBV4-1|TRBJ2-5
CASSHQGQQETQYF
>TRBV28|TRBJ1-5
CASSPTPPPGPQHF
>TRBV12-5|TRBJ2-1
CASGFSTGDYNEQFF
>TRBV15|TRBJ2-1
CATSRVGLARYNEQFF
>TRBV11-3|TRBJ2-1
CASSSLTSVDNEQFF
>TRBV5-1|TRBJ2-7
CASSSASGASYEQYF
>TRBV2|TRBJ2-7
CASILTPGRRQGSYEQYF
>TRBV4-1|TRBJ1-2
CASSQNPAQGNYGYTF
>TRBV2|TRBJ2-7
CASSARDRGPYEQYF
>TRBV27|TRBJ2-5
CASTPTGSETQYF
>TRBV5-1|TRBJ2-1
CASSPGQTRGLYNEQLF